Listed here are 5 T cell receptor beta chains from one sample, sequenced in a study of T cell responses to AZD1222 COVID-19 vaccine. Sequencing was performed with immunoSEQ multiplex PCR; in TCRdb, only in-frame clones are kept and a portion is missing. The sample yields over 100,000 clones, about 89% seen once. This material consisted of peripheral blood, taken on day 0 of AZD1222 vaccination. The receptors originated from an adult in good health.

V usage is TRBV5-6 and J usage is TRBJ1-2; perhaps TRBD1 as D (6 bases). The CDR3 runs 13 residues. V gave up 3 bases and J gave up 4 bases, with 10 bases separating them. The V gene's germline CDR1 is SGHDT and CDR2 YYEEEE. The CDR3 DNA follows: TGTGCCAGCAGCTCAGGACAGAGCTATGGCTACACCTTC. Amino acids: CASSSGQSYGYTF.

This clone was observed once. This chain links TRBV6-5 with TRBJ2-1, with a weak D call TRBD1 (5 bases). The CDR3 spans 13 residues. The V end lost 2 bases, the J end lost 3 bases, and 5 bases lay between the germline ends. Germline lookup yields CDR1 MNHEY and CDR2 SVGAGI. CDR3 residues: CASSYTGYNEQFF. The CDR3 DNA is TGTGCCAGCAGTTACACAGGCTACAATGAGCAGTTCTTC.

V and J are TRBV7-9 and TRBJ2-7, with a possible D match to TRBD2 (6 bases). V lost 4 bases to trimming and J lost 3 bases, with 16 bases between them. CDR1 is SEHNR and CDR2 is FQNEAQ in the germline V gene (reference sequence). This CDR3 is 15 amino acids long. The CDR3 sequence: CASSSGDSRHYEQYF. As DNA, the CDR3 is TGTGCCAGCAGCTCCGGGGACTCCCGCCACTACGAGCAGTACTTC.

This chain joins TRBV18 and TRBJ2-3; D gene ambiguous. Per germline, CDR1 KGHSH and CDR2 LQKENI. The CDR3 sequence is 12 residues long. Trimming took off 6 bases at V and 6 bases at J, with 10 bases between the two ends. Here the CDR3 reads CASSPNYDTQYF. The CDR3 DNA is TGTGCCAGCTCCCCAAATTACGATACGCAGTATTTT.

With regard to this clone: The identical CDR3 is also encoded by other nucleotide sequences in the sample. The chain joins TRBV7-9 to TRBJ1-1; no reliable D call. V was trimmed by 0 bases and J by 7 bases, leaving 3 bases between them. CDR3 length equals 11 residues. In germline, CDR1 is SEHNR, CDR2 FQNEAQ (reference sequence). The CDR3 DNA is TGTGCCAGCAGCTTAGCAGGTGAAGCTTTCTTT. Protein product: CASSLAGEAFF.